The present entry profiles one TCR beta chain with its context. Antigen unknown. Generated by immunoSEQ multiplex PCR, the TCRdb table keeps only in-frame clones and is missing some. The sample records roughly 30,000 clones, roughly three quarters being singletons. Ipilimumab CTLA-4 blockade and focal radiation were given to patients with chemo-refractory metastatic non-small-cell lung cancer. The sample originates from a study of radiotherapy plus CTLA-4 blockade in lung cancer. At the level of the study: Among enrolled patients, under 20% responded and around 30% achieved disease control.

Points from the study as a whole: Early blood T cell clone dynamics, with interferon-beta, were reported to best predict response. Blood TCR clones of tumor origin expanded after radiotherapy plus ipilimumab.

The germline gives CDR1 SGHKS, CDR2 YYEKEE (reference sequence). The CDR3 spans 14 residues. V dropped 5 bases and J dropped 2 bases, with 10 bases sitting between them. Material: peripheral blood, obtained from a patient treated with radiotherapy plus ipilimumab. The rearrangement uses TRBV5-5 and TRBJ2-2; D remains ambiguous. The sequence derives from a human donor with non-small cell lung cancer that progressed on radiotherapy plus ipilimumab. CDR3 sequence: CASSLAPNTGELFF. DNA of the CDR3: TGTGCCAGCAGTCTCGCCCCAAACACCGGGGAGCTGTTTTTT.